This T cell receptor beta chain was found in a study of T-cell memory formation after mild COVID-19. Sample barcodes and UMIs were carried by the TCR alpha and TCR beta cDNA libraries that 5'RACE generated with constant-segment primers. Each CDR3 protein gets one entry after TCRdb re-called the 5' RACE reads with MiXCR. The sample carries 140,000 or so distinct CDR3 sequences, around 15% recorded once. This clonotype appeared a few times. This TCR derives from an adult woman who had mild COVID-19 (a few samples of this study predate the infection). Cell type and time point are not known. Sequencing input: PBMCs or a T cell subset sorted from them (not recorded which).

Here the CDR3 reads CASSLAASEKLFF. CDR3 sequence (DNA): TGTGCCAGCAGCTTAGCAGCATCGGAAAAACTGTTTTTT. This chain links TRBV7-9 with TRBJ1-4, with D unresolved. The V gene's germline CDR1 is SEHNR and CDR2 FQNEAQ (reference sequence). There are 13 residues in the CDR3. Between the trimmed V and J ends, which lost 0 bases and 8 bases, there was a span of 7 bases.